Shown below are 26 T cell receptor beta chains from a single sample sequenced in a study of blood T cell repertoires in COVID-19. Repertoires were generated with immunoSEQ multiplex PCR, while TCRdb's copy carries only in-frame clones and drops some. The profile covers about 200,000 clones, with roughly 80% appearing a single time and more than 9% taken by the ten largest. Specimen: peripheral blood. The receptor source for this set is a woman aged 80 or over with acute or convalescent COVID-19.

The chain has TRBV10-3 and TRBJ1-5; 7 nucleotides align to TRBD1. CDR3 length: 15 amino acids. After removal of 0 bases from V and 8 bases from J, the junction contained 7 bases not matched to a gene. From germline, CDR1 is ENHRY and CDR2 SYGVKD. As DNA, the CDR3 is TGTGCCATCAGTGAGTCCGGACAGGAGTGGGAGCCCCAGCATTTT. Translated: CAISESGQEWEPQHF.

This chain uses TRBV3-1 (or the pseudogene TRBV3-2) with TRBJ2-1; D perhaps matches TRBD2 (5 bases). From germline, CDR1 is LGHDT and CDR2 YNNKEL (reference sequence). The CDR3 runs to 15 residues. The V end was cut by 0 bases, the J end by 6 bases, with 12 bases between. The CDR3: CASSQDRTRGNEQFF. The DNA of the CDR3 is TGTGCCAGCAGCCAAGATCGAACCCGGGGCAATGAGCAGTTCTTC.

In this sample, this clone turned up a few times. The chain links TRBV5-6 to TRBJ1-5, with 10 positions matching TRBD1. V gave up 4 bases and J gave up 7 bases; unmatched junction bases: 5. Germline values: CDR1 SGHDT, CDR2 YYEEEE. The CDR3 contains 14 residues. This chain's CDR3 is CASSVGQGRQPQHF. The CDR3 DNA reads TGTGCCAGCAGCGTGGGACAGGGGAGGCAGCCCCAGCATTTT.

This clone was observed a few times. This chain links TRBV5-1 with TRBJ1-2, with no clear D. From germline, CDR1 is SGHRS and CDR2 YFSETQ. The V gene lost 0 bases and the J gene lost 7 bases, with 13 bases spanning the gap. The CDR3 loop spans 14 amino acids. CDR3 protein: CASSLVQANGGYTF. CDR3 sequence (DNA): TGCGCCAGCAGCTTGGTGCAGGCAAACGGTGGCTACACCTTC.

This rearrangement joins TRBV18 to TRBJ1-1; D might be TRBD1 (6 bases). V shed 2 bases and J shed 3 bases, with 13 bases lying between them. The CDR3 is made up of 15 amino acids. Germline CDR1 is KGHSH and CDR2 is LQKENI. CDR3 in amino acids: CASSPGGGSYTEAFF. The CDR3 DNA follows: TGTGCCAGCTCACCAGGGGGGGGCTCGTACACTGAAGCTTTCTTT. Together with reference TRBV18 and TRBJ1-1, the CDR3 gives the full variable domain: NAGVMQNPRHLVRRRGQEARLRCSPMKGHSHVYWYRQLPEEGLKFMVYLQKENIIDESGMPKERFSAEFPKEGPSILRIQQVVRGDSAAYFCASSPGGGSYTEAFFGQGTRLTVV.

The rearrangement joins TRBV7-9 to TRBJ2-2, with 8 bases that match TRBD1. CDR3 size: 15 residues. V dropped 5 bases and J dropped 1; count of bases not matched to a gene: 3. CDR1 is SEHNR and CDR2 is FQNEAQ in the germline V gene (reference sequence). The CDR3 region has the DNA TGTGCCAGCAGCCTCGGACAGGGGAACACCGGGGAGCTGTTTTTT. Protein product: CASSLGQGNTGELFF.

This clone showed up just once. The CDR3 is CASSFRGQAAYNEQFF. The CDR3 nucleotides are TGTGCCAGCAGTTTTAGAGGGCAGGCGGCCTACAATGAGCAGTTCTTC. The chain recombines TRBV27 with TRBJ2-1; tentatively, D is TRBD2 (5 bases). Germline values: CDR1 MNHEY, CDR2 SMNVEV (reference sequence). V was shortened by 3 bases and J by 2 bases, with 14 bases between the two germline ends. The CDR3 runs to 16 residues.

The chain recombines TRBV10-3 with TRBJ1-5; TRBD1 is a possible D gene (5 bases). Trimming took off 3 bases at V and 6 bases at J, with 9 bases between the two ends. CDR1 and CDR2 (germline): ENHRY, SYGVKD. The CDR3 loop spans 13 amino acids. The CDR3 DNA is TGTGCCATCAGTGACTCGGGGGGTCAGCCCCAGCATTTT. This encodes CAISDSGGQPQHF.

This clone is a singleton in its sample. The chain uses TRBV10-3 and TRBJ2-1, with D possibly matching TRBD2 (5 bases). Looked up from germline, CDR1 is ENHRY and CDR2 is SYGVKD. This CDR3 spans 12 amino acids. Trimming shortened V by 3 bases and J by 9 bases, and 9 bases separated the two germline ends. CDR3 sequence reads: CAISEIEGEQFF. CDR3 nucleotides: TGTGCCATCAGTGAAATAGAGGGTGAGCAGTTCTTC.

Only one count was recorded for this clone. V usage is TRBV18 and J usage is TRBJ1-2; tentatively, D is TRBD1 (5 bases). This CDR3 contains 15 residues. The ends were cut back, 3 bases at V and 7 bases at J, with 18 bases in the middle. CDR1 KGHSH and CDR2 LQKENI come from the germline V gene. CDR3 amino acids: CASSPDDGGAGGYTF. The CDR3 region has the DNA TGTGCCAGCTCACCCGACGATGGAGGGGCTGGTGGCTACACCTTC.

The CDR3 loop is CASSAVEGPYNEQFF. In nucleotides, the CDR3 is TGTGCCAGCAGTGCTGTGGAGGGCCCCTACAATGAGCAGTTCTTC. V is TRBV25-1 and J is TRBJ2-1, with a tentative D call TRBD2 (6 bases). The germline V and J ends were trimmed by 4 bases and 2 bases, with 12 bases remaining between them. The germline V gene encodes CDR1 MGHDK and CDR2 SYGVNS. The CDR3 loop spans 15 amino acids.

This clone was seen a single time. The V call is TRBV9, the J call TRBJ2-1, with D possibly TRBD2 on 6 matching bases. Deletions cut 0 bases from V and 0 bases from J, with 10 bases between. The CDR3 totals 16 residues. Germline CDR1 SGDLS, CDR2 YYNGEE. The DNA of the CDR3 is TGTGCCAGCAGCGTAGGGGGTAGCGGCTCCTACAATGAGCAGTTCTTC. Translation: CASSVGGSGSYNEQFF.

This sequence joins TRBV2 and TRBJ2-5, with 12 positions matching TRBD2. V lost 2 bases to trimming and J lost 5 bases; unmatched junction nucleotides: 3. This CDR3 has 15 amino acids. Germline V lookup: CDR1 SNHLY, CDR2 FYNNEI. The CDR3 nucleotides are TGTGCCAGCAGTGAAAGGACTAGCGGGATCGAGACCCAGTACTTC. Its translation: CASSERTSGIETQYF.

V usage is TRBV5-1 and J usage is TRBJ1-3; 7 bases map to TRBD1. The V segment lost 0 bases and the J segment 0 bases; nucleotides outside the gene matches: 3. This CDR3 is built from 16 residues. Germline-derived CDR1 and CDR2 are SGHRS and YFSETQ. The CDR3 DNA sequence: TGCGCCAGCAGCTTGGGGGGACAGAACTCTGGAAACACCATATATTTT. Its protein product is CASSLGGQNSGNTIYF. The full variable domain, its missing parts supplied by reference TRBV5-1 and TRBJ1-3, is KAGVTQTPRYLIKTRGQQVTLSCSPISGHRSVSWYQQTPGQGLQFLFEYFSETQRNKGNFPGRFSGRQFSNSRSEMNVSTLELGDSALYLCASSLGGQNSGNTIYFGEGSWLTVV.

This chain connects TRBV5-1 to TRBJ2-7; 9 bases match TRBD1. V shed 0 bases and J 2 bases; nucleotides not matched to a gene: 6. The CDR3 contains 16 residues. Germline V gene data show CDR1 as SGHRS and CDR2 as YFSETQ. The CDR3 loop is CASSLGSQGATYEQYF. CDR3 DNA sequence: TGCGCCAGCAGCTTGGGATCACAGGGGGCGACCTACGAGCAGTACTTC. The full variable domain, in which reference TRBV5-1 and TRBJ2-7 provide the parts outside the CDR3, is KAGVTQTPRYLIKTRGQQVTLSCSPISGHRSVSWYQQTPGQGLQFLFEYFSETQRNKGNFPGRFSGRQFSNSRSEMNVSTLELGDSALYLCASSLGSQGATYEQYFGPGTRLTVT.

The rearrangement links TRBV2 to TRBJ2-2, with a tentative D call TRBD2 (6 bases). Trimming stripped 2 bases from V and 7 bases from J, with 11 bases between. This CDR3 has 14 residues. Germline assignment: CDR1 SNHLY and CDR2 FYNNEI. CDR3 DNA sequence: TGTGCCAGCAGTGAATTAACGGGGGTCGGGGAGCTGTTTTTT. It codes for CASSELTGVGELFF.

This sequence joins TRBV27 and TRBJ1-2, with 10 bases aligning to TRBD1. The length of the CDR3 is 13 residues. Trimming removed 5 bases from V and 6 bases from J; junction bases left unmatched: 3. Germline lookup yields CDR1 MNHEY and CDR2 SMNVEV (reference sequence). The DNA for the CDR3 is TGTGCCAGCAGTCCGACAGGGGGCGATGGCTACACCTTC. The encoded protein is CASSPTGGDGYTF.

V is TRBV3-1 (or the pseudogene TRBV3-2) and J is TRBJ2-3; D possibly corresponds to TRBD2 (6 bases). This CDR3 is built from 16 residues. CDR1 and CDR2 from the germline V gene are LGHDT and YNNKEL (reference sequence). Trimming left V 4 bases short and J 4 bases short, with 18 bases between. In nucleotides, the CDR3 is TGTGCCAGCAGCCCTTTCGCGCCGGGAGTCCCAGATACGCAGTATTTT. Encoded protein: CASSPFAPGVPDTQYF.

This chain uses TRBV19 with TRBJ1-6; TRBD1 matches 7 bases. This CDR3 spans 13 amino acids. Per germline, CDR1 LNHDA and CDR2 SQIVND (reference sequence). The ends lost 7 bases at V and 6 bases at J; junction bases unmatched: 3. The CDR3 nucleotides read TGTGCCAGTATGGGACAGTCTAATTCACCCCTCCACTTT. Its translation: CASMGQSNSPLHF. The whole variable domain, filled in from reference TRBV19 and TRBJ1-6, reads DGGITQSPKYLFRKEGQNVTLSCEQNLNHDAMYWYRQDPGQGLRLIYYSQIVNDFQKGDIAEGYSVSREKKESFPLTVTSAQKNPTAFYLCASMGQSNSPLHFGNGTRLTVT.

This chain links TRBV4-1 with TRBJ2-1; TRBD2 matches at 7 bases. V trimming: 0 bases; J trimming: 3 bases; junction bases outside the gene matches: 8. The length of the CDR3 is 17 residues. CDR1 MGHRA and CDR2 YSYEKL come from the germline V gene. CDR3 coding DNA: TGCGCCAGCAGCCAAGAGGCGACCGGGACTAACTACAATGAGCAGTTCTTC. Translated, it gives CASSQEATGTNYNEQFF.

The J gene is TRBJ1-2, the V gene TRBV28; TRBD1 might be the D (5 bases). This CDR3 has 17 amino acids. The V gene's germline CDR1 is MDHEN and CDR2 SYDVKM. V lost 5 bases, J lost 4 bases, and 23 bases lay in between. The CDR3 here is CASSPMGGVGTGYGYTF. The CDR3 coding sequence is TGTGCCAGCAGTCCGATGGGGGGGGTCGGTACTGGCTATGGCTACACCTTC.

This clone was observed a handful of times. The CDR3 sequence is CASSPGVGTGLFSYNEQFF. In nucleotides, the CDR3 is TGTGCCAGCTCACCCGGCGTGGGAACGGGACTATTCTCCTACAATGAGCAGTTCTTC. V and J are TRBV18 and TRBJ2-1, with 7 bases matching TRBD2. V was pared by 3 bases and J by 0 bases, with 14 bases of the junction left unmatched. CDR1 and CDR2 from the germline V gene are KGHSH and LQKENI. The CDR3 runs 19 residues.

The chain has TRBV24-1 and TRBJ1-4, with a possible D match to TRBD1 (6 bases). Germline assignment: CDR1 KGHDR and CDR2 SFDVKD. The V gene lost 2 bases and the J gene lost 4 bases, with 10 bases spanning the gap. The CDR3 is made up of 15 amino acids. DNA for the CDR3: TGTGCCACCAGTGATTCTGGGACAAGTAATGAAAAACTGTTTTTT. Its protein product is CATSDSGTSNEKLFF.

This clone was observed once. The chain uses TRBV18 and TRBJ1-2; 7 bases agree with TRBD1. The V gene end was trimmed by 0 bases and the J gene end by 0 bases; junction bases not matched to a gene: 10. CDR3 length: 18 residues. Germline CDR1 and CDR2: KGHSH and LQKENI. The CDR3 DNA reads as TGTGCCAGCTCACCACCGACCTTTGGAGGGGGCGCTAACTATGGCTACACCTTC. Its protein product is CASSPPTFGGGANYGYTF.

This chain links TRBV30 with TRBJ1-1; D may be TRBD1 (5 bases). Trimming removed 5 bases at V and 4 bases at J, with 20 bases between. The CDR3 covers 15 residues. Per germline, CDR1 GTSNPN and CDR2 SVGIG (reference sequence). The CDR3 spells CAWGGTFAPGTEAFF. CDR3 nucleotides: TGTGCCTGGGGGGGGACTTTTGCTCCGGGCACTGAAGCTTTCTTT.

V and J are TRBV7-2 and TRBJ2-7, with 10 positions matching TRBD2. V lost 3 bases, J lost 6 bases, and 5 bases stayed unmatched. The CDR3 totals 14 residues. Germline CDR1 SGHTA, CDR2 FQGNSA. The DNA for the CDR3 is TGTGCCAGCAGCTTTCTAGCGGGGGTTTTCGAGCAGTACTTC. Translation gives CASSFLAGVFEQYF.